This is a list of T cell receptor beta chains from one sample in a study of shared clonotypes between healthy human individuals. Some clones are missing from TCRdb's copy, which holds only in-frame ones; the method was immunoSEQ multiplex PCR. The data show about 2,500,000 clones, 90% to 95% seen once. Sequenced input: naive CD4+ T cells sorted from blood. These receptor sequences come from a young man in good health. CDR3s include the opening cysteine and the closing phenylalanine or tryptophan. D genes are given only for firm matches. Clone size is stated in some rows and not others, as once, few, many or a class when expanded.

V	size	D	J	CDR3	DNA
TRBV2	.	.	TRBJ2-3	CASSDGYREADTQYF	TGTGCCAGCAGTGATGGGTACAGGGAGGCAGATACGCAGTATTTT
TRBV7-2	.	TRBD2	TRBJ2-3	CASSSQAGGADTQYF	TGTGCCAGCAGCTCCCAAGCGGGAGGGGCAGATACGCAGTATTTT
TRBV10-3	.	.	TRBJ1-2	CAIRGSNYGYTF	TGTGCCATCAGGGGAAGTAACTATGGCTACACCTTC
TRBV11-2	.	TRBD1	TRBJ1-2	CASSLPGGWGYTF	TGTGCCAGCAGCCTACCAGGGGGGTGGGGCTACACCTTC
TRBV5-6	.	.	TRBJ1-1	CASSLAQGQNTEAFF	TGTGCCAGCAGCTTGGCACAGGGCCAGAACACTGAAGCTTTCTTT
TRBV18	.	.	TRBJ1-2	CASSPQTAARYGYTF	TGTGCCAGCTCACCTCAGACCGCCGCTCGCTATGGCTACACCTTC
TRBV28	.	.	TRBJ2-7	CASSFSRGPYEQYF	TGTGCCAGCAGTTTTAGCAGGGGACCATACGAGCAGTACTTC
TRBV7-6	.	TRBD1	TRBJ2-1	CASSLAGSGGASYNEQFF	TGTGCCAGCAGCTTAGCGGGTTCAGGGGGCGCGAGTTACAATGAGCAGTTCTTC
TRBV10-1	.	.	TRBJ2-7	CASSEAGLDEQYF	TGCGCCAGCAGTGAGGCAGGGCTGGACGAGCAGTACTTC
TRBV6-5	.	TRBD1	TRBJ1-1	CASRTPGQPEAFF	TGTGCCAGCAGAACACCGGGACAGCCTGAAGCTTTCTTT
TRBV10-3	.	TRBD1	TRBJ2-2	CAISQGAIELFF	TGTGCCATCAGCCAGGGGGCCATCGAGCTGTTTTTT
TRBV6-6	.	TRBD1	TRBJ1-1	CASSRYRGRTEAFF	TGTGCCAGCAGCAGATACAGGGGACGCACTGAAGCTTTCTTT
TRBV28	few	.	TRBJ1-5	CASSERNQPQHF	TGTGCCAGCAGTGAGAGAAATCAGCCCCAGCATTTT
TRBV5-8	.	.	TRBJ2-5	CASSLGLQETQYF	TGTGCCAGCAGCTTGGGCTTACAAGAGACCCAGTACTTC
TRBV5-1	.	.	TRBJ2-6	CASSLSLGSGANVLTF	TGCGCCAGCAGCTTGTCTCTTGGTTCTGGGGCCAACGTCCTGACTTTC
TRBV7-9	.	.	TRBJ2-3	CASSRGTSTDTQYF	TGTGCCAGCAGCCGGGGAACTAGCACAGATACGCAGTATTTT
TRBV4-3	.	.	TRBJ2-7	CASSQDQVPLYEQYF	TGCGCCAGCAGCCAAGATCAAGTTCCACTCTACGAGCAGTACTTC
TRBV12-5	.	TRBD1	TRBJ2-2	CASGLGTKTGALGTGELFF	TGTGCTAGTGGTTTGGGAACTAAAACAGGGGCCCTCGGGACCGGGGAGCTGTTTTTT
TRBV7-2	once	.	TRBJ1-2	CASSLVLASGGYTF	TGTGCCAGCAGCTTAGTTTTGGCCTCGGGAGGCTACACCTTC
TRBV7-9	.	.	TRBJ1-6	CASSRGGGGNTPLHF	TGTGCCAGCAGCCGCGGGGGAGGGGGGAATACACCCCTCCACTTT
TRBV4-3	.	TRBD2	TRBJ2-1	CASSPGLAGGNEQFF	TGCGCCAGCAGCCCAGGACTAGCGGGAGGGAATGAGCAGTTCTTC
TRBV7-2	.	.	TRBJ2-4	CASSSLTGAKNIQYF	TGTGCCAGCAGCTCCTTGACGGGGGCCAAAAACATTCAGTACTTC
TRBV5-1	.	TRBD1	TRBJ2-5	CASSLGTGGNQETQYF	TGCGCCAGCAGCCTAGGGACAGGGGGGAACCAAGAGACCCAGTACTTC
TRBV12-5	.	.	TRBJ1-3	CASGLASGNTIYF	TGTGCTAGTGGTTTGGCTTCTGGAAACACCATATATTTT
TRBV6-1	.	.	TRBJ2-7	CASSELGTLPYEQYF	TGTGCCAGCAGTGAATTGGGGACGCTTCCCTACGAGCAGTACTTC
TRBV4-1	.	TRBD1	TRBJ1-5	CASSRLGQGWGQPQHF	TGCGCCAGCAGCCGATTAGGACAGGGATGGGGTCAGCCCCAGCATTTT
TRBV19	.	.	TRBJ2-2	CASSIGGVNTGELFF	TGTGCCAGTAGTATAGGAGGGGTTAACACCGGGGAGCTGTTTTTT
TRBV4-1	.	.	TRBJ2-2	CASSQASAGSIRELFF	TGCGCCAGCAGCCAAGCGTCTGCAGGGTCCATAAGGGAGCTGTTTTTT
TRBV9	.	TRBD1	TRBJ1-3	CASSAGGTADFSGNTIYF	TGTGCCAGCAGCGCGGGGGGGACAGCTGACTTCTCTGGAAACACCATATATTTT
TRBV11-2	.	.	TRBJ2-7	CASSLARFGDRAYEQYF	TGTGCCAGCAGCTTAGCTCGGTTTGGGGACCGAGCCTACGAGCAGTACTTC
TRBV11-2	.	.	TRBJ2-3	CASSFTSMSGADTQYF	TGTGCCAGCAGCTTCACTAGCATGAGTGGCGCAGATACGCAGTATTTT
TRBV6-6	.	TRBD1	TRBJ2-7	CASRATGAGPYEQYF	TGTGCCAGCAGGGCGACAGGGGCGGGTCCCTACGAGCAGTACTTC
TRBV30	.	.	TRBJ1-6	CAWSKGAGYNSPLHF	TGTGCCTGGAGTAAAGGGGCTGGCTATAATTCACCCCTCCACTTT
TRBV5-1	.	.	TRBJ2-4	CASSLAGDTLKNIQYF	TGCGCCAGCAGCTTGGCCGGGGATACATTAAAAAACATTCAGTACTTC
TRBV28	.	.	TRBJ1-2	CASTGSLTFNGYTF	TGTGCCAGCACCGGGTCCTTGACGTTTAATGGCTACACCTTC
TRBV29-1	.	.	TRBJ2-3	CSAELTPPGDTQYF	TGCAGCGCCGAGCTTACTCCGCCCGGCGATACGCAGTATTTT
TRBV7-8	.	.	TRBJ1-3	CASSPPYVSGNTIYF	TGTGCCAGCAGCCCCCCGTATGTCTCTGGAAACACCATATATTTT
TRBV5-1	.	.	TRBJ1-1	CASSLEPGPAEAFF	TGCGCCAGCAGCTTGGAACCAGGCCCGGCTGAAGCTTTCTTT
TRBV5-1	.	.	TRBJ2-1	CASSLGAGPYNEQFF	TGCGCCAGCAGCTTGGGTGCGGGACCCTACAATGAGCAGTTCTTC
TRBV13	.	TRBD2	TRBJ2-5	CASSFLAGGSQETQYF	TGTGCCAGCAGCTTCTTAGCGGGAGGGAGCCAAGAGACCCAGTACTTC
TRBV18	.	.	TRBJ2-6	CASSPEWRSSGANVLTF	TGTGCCAGCTCACCGGAATGGAGGAGCTCTGGGGCCAACGTCCTGACTTTC
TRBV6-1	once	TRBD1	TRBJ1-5	CASSERDRSQPQHF	TGTGCCAGCAGTGAACGGGACAGATCTCAGCCCCAGCATTTT
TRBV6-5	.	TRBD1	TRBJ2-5	CASSYSGTGGETQYF	TGTGCCAGCAGTTACTCGGGAACAGGGGGGGAGACCCAGTACTTC
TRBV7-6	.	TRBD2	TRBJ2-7	CASSPHGSGLYEQYF	TGTGCCAGCAGCCCTCACGGTAGCGGGCTCTACGAGCAGTACTTC
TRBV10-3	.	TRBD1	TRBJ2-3	CAISEGTGGTDTQYF	TGTGCCATCAGTGAAGGGACAGGGGGTACAGATACGCAGTATTTT